Listed below are T cell receptor beta chains from one sample, sequenced in a study of blood T cell repertoires in COVID-19. Generated by immunoSEQ multiplex PCR, the TCRdb table keeps only in-frame clones and is missing some. There are just over 350,000 clones in the sample; about 90% occur only once, and roughly 3% lies in the top ten. Sequenced sample: PBMCs or T cells enriched from blood (not recorded which). The source is a woman in her thirties who had recovered from COVID-19. The conserved cysteine and the conserved F or W are not part of the CDR3 here.

v_call cdr3_aa
TRBV3-1/TRBV3-2 ASSHGSSYEQY
TRBV13 ASQEQGARNYGYT
TRBV3-1/TRBV3-2 ASSLHNEQF
TRBV2 ASSEGGTGTYEQY
TRBV6-5 ASSLGQRNQPQH
TRBV4-1 ASSPGQGAIQPQH
TRBV5-1 ASSLGDTNNSPLH
TRBV19 ASSPTDYYEQY
TRBV2 ASITTAGGYT
TRBV5-6 ASSLGTVNYGYT
TRBV19 ASANPRDRPYEKLF
TRBV28 ASSLRAGSSYNSPLH
TRBV5-5 ASSFSGVGAYEQY
TRBV19 ATSGGGSSEKLF
TRBV6-5 ASSPGTGVYEQY
TRBV10-3 AISGVGGDGYT
TRBV4-2 ASSREGGQNTGELF
TRBV4-1 ASSHRTGGASGELF
TRBV5-5 ASSSGLAGSLVGEQF
TRBV5-1 ASSPEGDTEAF
TRBV6-5 ASSYGQPNTEAF
TRBV28 ASSPETASNYGYT
TRBV4-1 ASSQPFTRNGTDTQY
TRBV3-1/TRBV3-2 ASSLTQGVSNSPLH
TRBV19 ASSTPGLAGGYGTQY
TRBV15 ATSSAGRSPGGLF
TRBV27 ASSLRGDSYEQY
TRBV19 ASRGEGSYEQY
TRBV14 ASSQDVAGGRTDTQY
TRBV19 ATLSSGRLEAF
TRBV11-2 ASSFGVSPNQPQH
TRBV5-1 ASSPPGGADGYT